This T cell receptor beta chain was identified during a study of T cells after yellow fever vaccination. Findings and limits, study-wide: Reappearing after the booster were most of the clones from primary vaccination (less than 98% CD4, 88% CD8). Faster peaking, at day 5 versus 15, marked a secondary response that was weaker. The CD4 and CD8 compartments had a small share of their clonotypes in common.

A 5'RACE template-switching step, the method used to make TCR cDNA, added a universal primer site and UMIs. TCRdb ran MiXCR on the 5' RACE reads and lists one entry per CDR3 protein. The table records hundreds of thousands of distinct CDR3 sequences, 6.2% of them present only once. Per the germline V gene, CDR1 is SGHVS and CDR2 is FQNEAQ. The V and J ends lost 3 bases and 1 base respectively, with 11 bases between them. CDR3 length: 15 residues. This clonotype has a count of ten or more. Antigen: not known. The sequences come from PBMCs, collected 5 days after the yellow fever booster vaccination. This sequence originates from a man younger than 45 who received the YFV17D yellow fever vaccine. This chain joins TRBV7-8 and TRBJ2-3, with unresolved D. In DNA, the CDR3 is TGTGCCAGCAGCTTCGTTTCTATAGGCACAGATACGCAGTATTTT. It translates to CASSFVSIGTDTQYF.